This passage covers 14 T cell receptor beta chains from one sample sequenced in a study of cytomegalovirus exposure and HLA in healthy donors. In the PCR, 60 Vbeta and 13 Jbeta primers were used. Libraries were prepared by immunoSEQ multiplex PCR; TCRdb keeps only in-frame clonotypes and omits some of them. The sample holds 150,000 to 200,000 clones, about four fifths seen once. The sequenced material came from PBMCs. These receptors all stem from a boy younger than 10 in good health and CMV-seronegative.

V is TRBV7-2 and J is TRBJ2-3, with TRBD1 matching 8 bases. The junction had 7 bases not matched to a gene; V was cut back by 6 bases and J by 5 bases. The CDR3 is 14 amino acids. CDR1 and CDR2 from the germline V gene are SGHTA and FQGNSA. As DNA, the CDR3 is TGTGCCAGCAGTAGGACAGGGTGGCTAGATACGCAGTATTTT. Its protein is CASSRTGWLDTQYF.

The chain uses TRBV4-3 and TRBJ2-5; TRBD2 aligns across 14 bases. The CDR3 runs to 18 residues. Germline V gives CDR1 LGHNA, CDR2 YSLEER. The V gene end was trimmed by 0 bases and the J gene end by 2 bases; junction bases not matched to a gene: 5. CDR3: CASSQDRGTSGGQETQYF. Written as DNA, the CDR3 is TGCGCCAGCAGCCAAGATCGCGGGACTAGCGGGGGACAAGAGACCCAGTACTTC.

J is TRBJ2-1 and V is TRBV11-3; 10 nucleotides agree with TRBD2. After removal of 5 bases from V and 9 bases from J, the junction contained 10 bases not matched to a gene. CDR1 SGHNT and CDR2 YENEEA come from the germline V gene. This CDR3 region has 15 residues. The CDR3 here is CASSPERGGLGEQFF. The CDR3 DNA follows: TGTGCCAGCAGCCCCGAGCGGGGGGGCCTGGGTGAGCAGTTCTTC.

The chain carries TRBV6-6 and TRBJ1-5; a weak D match, TRBD1 (6 bases). Trimming removed 5 bases at V and 9 bases at J, with 20 bases between. CDR3 length: 15 amino acids. Per germline, CDR1 MNHNY and CDR2 SVGAGI (reference sequence). The CDR3: CASSSPGAWERPQHF. DNA for the CDR3: TGTGCCAGCAGTAGCCCAGGGGCCTGGGAGAGGCCCCAGCATTTT.

This clone was detected only a few times. The chain uses TRBV7-2 and TRBJ1-1; D unresolved. Germline CDR1 and CDR2: SGHTA and FQGNSA. The V end lost 0 bases, the J end lost 3 bases, and 8 bases lay between the germline ends. The length of the CDR3 is 14 residues. CDR3 nucleotide sequence: TGTGCCAGCAGCTTAGCGCGTGAGGACACTGAAGCTTTCTTT. Protein product: CASSLAREDTEAFF.

The chain recombines TRBV7-2 with TRBJ2-5; 8 bases agree with TRBD2. The CDR3 runs 14 residues. Germline assignment: CDR1 SGHTA and CDR2 FQGNSA. V lost 1 base and J lost 5; bases outside the gene matches: 3. CDR3 coding DNA: TGTGCCAGCAGCTTAGGCGGGGGGCGGGAGACCCAGTACTTC. The encoded protein is CASSLGGGRETQYF.

The chain employs TRBV6-6 and TRBJ1-5; D is undetermined. V lost 5 bases and J lost 7, with 18 bases in between. The CDR3 is 15 residues long. The germline V gene encodes CDR1 MNHNY and CDR2 SVGAGI (reference sequence). The CDR3 loop reads CASSLRAEGGQPQHF. CDR3 nucleotide sequence: TGTGCCAGCAGTCTCCGTGCAGAGGGCGGGCAGCCCCAGCATTTT.

The chain recombines TRBV29-1 with TRBJ1-1, with D hard to call. This CDR3 spans 13 amino acids. V was clipped by 5 bases and J by 1 base, with 11 bases between them. The germline CDR1 and CDR2 sequences are SQVTM and ANQGSEA. CDR3 sequence: CSVRGLQNTEAFF. CDR3 DNA sequence: TGCAGCGTTCGCGGACTGCAGAACACTGAAGCTTTCTTT.

The rearrangement links TRBV5-1 to TRBJ2-1, with TRBD1 matching 9 bases. V lost 4 bases to trimming and J lost 7 bases; unmatched junction nucleotides: 6. This CDR3 contains 14 residues. Germline V lookup: CDR1 SGHRS, CDR2 YFSETQ. Written as DNA, the CDR3 is TGCGCCAGCAGCCCACCGGACAGGGGAAATGAGCAGTTCTTC. It is translated as CASSPPDRGNEQFF.

This clone was counted a single time. The CDR3 region is CASSQETYSGGATGELFF. The CDR3 DNA follows: TGTGCCAGCAGCCAAGAGACCTATAGCGGGGGGGCCACCGGGGAGCTGTTTTTT. The V and J genes are TRBV4-2 and TRBJ2-2, with 11 bases matching TRBD2. Germline V gene sequence: CDR1 LGHNA, CDR2 YNFKEQ. V lost 0 bases, J lost 4 bases, and 7 bases stayed unmatched. The CDR3 is made up of 18 amino acids.

The chain recombines TRBV27 with TRBJ2-1, with 12 bases identical to TRBD2. V trimming: 5 bases; J trimming: 8 bases; junction bases outside the gene matches: 4. The CDR3 totals 14 residues. Looked up from germline, CDR1 is MNHEY and CDR2 is SMNVEV (reference sequence). DNA for the CDR3: TGTGCCAGCAGTCCGGGACTAGCGGGCGATGAGCAGTTCTTC. Translated: CASSPGLAGDEQFF.

This clone was seen only a few times. This chain uses TRBV19 with TRBJ2-5; TRBD2 matches at 12 bases. Germline-derived CDR1 and CDR2 are LNHDA and SQIVND (reference sequence). V lost 0 bases, J lost 2 bases, and 4 bases stayed unmatched. The CDR3 runs 17 residues. The CDR3 spells CASSIDLTSGGQETQYF. The CDR3 DNA reads as TGTGCCAGTAGTATAGATCTAACTAGCGGGGGGCAAGAGACCCAGTACTTC. Using reference TRBV19 and TRBJ2-5 for the parts outside the CDR3, the full variable domain is DGGITQSPKYLFRKEGQNVTLSCEQNLNHDAMYWYRQDPGQGLRLIYYSQIVNDFQKGDIAEGYSVSREKKESFPLTVTSAQKNPTAFYLCASSIDLTSGGQETQYFGPGTRLLVL.

The chain combines TRBV6-1 with TRBJ1-5, with 7 bases matching TRBD1. The length of the CDR3 is 15 residues. Germline assignment: CDR1 MNHNS and CDR2 SASEGT. Trimming took 7 bases from V and 0 from J; bases not matched to a gene: 6. The CDR3 here is CASTRQGYSNQPQHF. CDR3 nucleotide sequence: TGTGCCAGCACCCGACAGGGATATAGCAATCAGCCCCAGCATTTT.

The chain recombines TRBV10-3 with TRBJ2-2; perhaps TRBD1 as D (5 bases). Germline V gives CDR1 ENHRY, CDR2 SYGVKD. V was clipped by 10 bases and J by 2 bases, with 14 bases between them. The CDR3 covers 14 residues. The CDR3 bases are TGTGCCACCCTCGACAGACCCAACACCGGGGAGCTGTTTTTT. Protein: CATLDRPNTGELFF.